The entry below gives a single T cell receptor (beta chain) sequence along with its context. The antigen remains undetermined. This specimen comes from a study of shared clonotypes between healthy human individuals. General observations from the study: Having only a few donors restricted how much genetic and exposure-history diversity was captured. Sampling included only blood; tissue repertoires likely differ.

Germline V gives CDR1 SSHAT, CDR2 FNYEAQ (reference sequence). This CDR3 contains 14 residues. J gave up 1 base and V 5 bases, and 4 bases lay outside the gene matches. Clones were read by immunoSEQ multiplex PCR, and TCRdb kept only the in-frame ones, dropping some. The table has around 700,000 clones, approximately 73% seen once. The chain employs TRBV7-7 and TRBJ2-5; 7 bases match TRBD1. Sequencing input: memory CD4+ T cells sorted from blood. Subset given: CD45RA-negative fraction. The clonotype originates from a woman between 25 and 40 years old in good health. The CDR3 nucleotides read TGTGCCAGCAGCCTTACAGGGGTCCAAGAGACCCAGTACTTC. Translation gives CASSLTGVQETQYF.